This T cell receptor (beta chain) was retrieved from a study of T cells in pancreatic ductal adenocarcinoma. General study findings and limits: Mean clonality was roughly 0.1 in tumors and roughly 0.066 in blood, not significantly different. Unique clonotypes were 7.5 to 8.5-fold more numerous in blood than in tumor.

Repertoires were generated with immunoSEQ multiplex PCR, while TCRdb's copy carries only in-frame clones and drops some. The sample has around 100,000 clones, over 90% seen once; the top ten hold less than 4%. Regarding this clone: Its antigen is undetermined.

No neoadjuvant therapy was given to the selected pancreatic ductal adenocarcinoma patients before their surgery. The receptor was isolated from a human donor with pancreatic ductal adenocarcinoma. Sample: PBMCs.

For the CDR3, the DNA is TGTGCCTCAGGGGGGCAGGCGTTTTTTGGCTACACCTTC. Translated, it gives CASGGQAFFGYTF. The chain uses TRBV28 and TRBJ1-2, with 7 bases identical to TRBD1. V shed 11 bases, J shed 7 bases, and the junction held 13 bases outside the gene matches. The germline V gene encodes CDR1 MDHEN and CDR2 SYDVKM. This CDR3 region has 13 residues.